This paragraph reports one T cell receptor (beta chain). The sample is drawn from a study of CD8 T cells in Susac syndrome. Patients with stable or active relapsing-remitting disease, all of them treatment-naive, made up the multiple sclerosis controls. cDNA came from around 0.5 to 1 ug RNA primed by random hexamers. TCRdb ran MiXCR on the immunoSEQ multiplex PCR reads and lists one entry per CDR3 protein. Among about 210,000 distinct CDR3 sequences, approximately 95% were seen once, and the ten largest hold 0.075% to 0.095%. There are 16 residues in the CDR3. With 2 bases clipped from V and 8 bases from J, the junction kept 12 bases outside the gene matches. From germline, CDR1 is KGHSH and CDR2 LQKENI.

The sequenced sample consisted of CD4+ T cells from PBMCs. The sequence was obtained from a human donor with multiple sclerosis. The rearrangement joins TRBV18 to TRBJ1-2; TRBD1 agrees at 9 bases. CDR3 in amino acids: CASSPGRGQGLPGYTF. The DNA of the CDR3 is TGTGCCAGCTCACCAGGGAGAGGACAGGGGCTTCCCGGCTACACCTTC. Drawing the rest from reference TRBV18 and TRBJ1-2, the complete variable domain is NAGVMQNPRHLVRRRGQEARLRCSPMKGHSHVYWYRQLPEEGLKFMVYLQKENIIDESGMPKERFSAEFPKEGPSILRIQQVVRGDSAAYFCASSPGRGQGLPGYTFGSGTRLTVV.